This record looks at one TCR beta chain sequence and its context. The antigen remains unidentified. Oncomine TCR Beta short-read sequencing was applied to DNA from cultured CD4+ T cells. Genomic DNA was taken out of cultured CD4+ T cells by extraction. TCRdb used MiXCR to reprocess the PCR reads, holding one entry per CDR3 protein. Here the sample spans about 16,000 distinct CDR3 sequences, about 44% being singletons. This CDR3 is built from 13 residues. Germline values: CDR1 MNHEY, CDR2 SMNVEV (reference sequence). The V end was cut by 6 bases, the J end by 5 bases, with 10 bases between. Treatment noted: roughly 10-day PBMC culture with coronavirus spike peptide pools or control peptides (ViraFEST assay). The entry originates in a study of vaccination and CD4 T cells after COVID-19. Study background: Post-COVID draws followed diagnosis by a median around 95 days (range 35 to 161). Stimulation of cells relied on overlapping spike peptides derived from SARS-CoV-2, HCoV-NL63, HCoV-OC43 and HCoV-229E.

Notes on the study in general: SARS-CoV-2-reactive clonotype medians increased from roughly 21 to 40, not significantly.

The rearrangement joins TRBV27 to TRBJ1-4; maybe TRBD1 (5 bases). The material sequenced was CD4+ T cells from blood, cultured in vitro. This TCR came from a human donor who had recovered from COVID-19. The chain's CDR3 is CASRYGGNEKLFF. CDR3 in DNA: TGTGCCAGCAGATACGGGGGGAATGAAAAACTGTTTTTT. The full variable domain, in which reference TRBV27 and TRBJ1-4 provide the parts outside the CDR3, is EAQVTQNPRYLITVTGKKLTVTCSQNMNHEYMSWYRQDPGLGLRQIYYSMNVEVTDKGDVPEGYKVSRKEKRNFPLILESPSPNQTSLYFCASRYGGNEKLFFGSGTQLSVL.